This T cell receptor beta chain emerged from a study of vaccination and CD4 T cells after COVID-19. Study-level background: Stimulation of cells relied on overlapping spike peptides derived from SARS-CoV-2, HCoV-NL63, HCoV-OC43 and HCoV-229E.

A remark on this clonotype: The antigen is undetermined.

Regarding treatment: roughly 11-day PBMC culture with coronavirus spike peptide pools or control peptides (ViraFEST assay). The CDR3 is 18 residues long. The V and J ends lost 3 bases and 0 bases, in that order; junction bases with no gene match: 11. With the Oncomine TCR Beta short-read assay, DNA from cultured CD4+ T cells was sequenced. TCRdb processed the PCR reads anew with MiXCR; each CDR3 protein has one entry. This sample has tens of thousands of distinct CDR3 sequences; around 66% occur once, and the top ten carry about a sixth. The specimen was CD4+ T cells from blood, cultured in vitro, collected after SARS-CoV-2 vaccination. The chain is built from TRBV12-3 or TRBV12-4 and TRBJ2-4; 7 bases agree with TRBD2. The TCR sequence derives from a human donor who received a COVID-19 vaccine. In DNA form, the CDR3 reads TGTGCCAGCAGTTTGAGCGGGGAGGTTTTACTAGCCAAAAACATTCAGTACTTC. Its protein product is CASSLSGEVLLAKNIQYF.